This TCR beta chain comes out of a study of blood T cell repertoires in COVID-19. On the study more broadly: Some COVID-19 samples were acute and others convalescent; all came from the United States, Italy and Spain. The cDNA or gDNA used as material had been derived from T cells, B-cell-depleted T cells, or PBMCs.

The CDR3 totals 16 residues. The V gene end was trimmed by 2 bases and the J gene end by 7 bases; junction bases not matched to a gene: 7. Germline V gene data show CDR1 as KGHDR and CDR2 as SFDVKD. Participants came from some 23 US areas, aged about 18 to 89 years. Researchers sorted participants into cohorts using their self-reported clinical history. Method: immunoSEQ multiplex PCR; TCRdb's copy keeps in-frame clones and lacks some. Among fewer than 350,000 clones listed, 87% were seen once. The TCR sequence derives from a woman between 40 and 50 years old who had recovered from COVID-19. The chain uses TRBV24-1 and TRBJ2-2, with 9 bases fitting TRBD2. The sequenced sample was PBMCs or T cells enriched from blood (not recorded which). CDR3 residues: CATSDSLAGIGGELFF. The CDR3 coding sequence is TGTGCCACCAGTGATTCCCTAGCGGGAATTGGCGGGGAGCTGTTTTTT.